This T cell receptor beta chain was captured by sequencing in a study of shared clonotypes between healthy human individuals. Study-level background: CD4 naive and memory got three plates each, CD8 naive two, CD8 memory one.

Germline V gene sequence: CDR1 SGHRS, CDR2 YFSETQ. The CDR3 runs to 18 residues. With 1 base removed from V and 8 bases from J, the gap between germline ends came to 27 bases. The naive CD8 subset, CD45RO-negative cells positively selected for CCR7, excluded terminally differentiated effector memory CD45RA+ cells. Produced via immunoSEQ multiplex PCR; TCRdb's table is partial and in-frame only. The sample shows hundreds of thousands of clones, roughly 98% of them seen only once. The sequencing sample was made of naive CD8+ T cells sorted from blood. The gene calls are TRBV5-1 and TRBJ1-2, with a possible D match to TRBD1 (6 bases). The sequence was obtained from a man aged 25-45 years in good health. The CDR3 DNA follows: TGCGCCAGCAGCTTGTACGGACACAATTCCGGGACACGAGGCGGCTACACCTTC. Translated: CASSLYGHNSGTRGGYTF.